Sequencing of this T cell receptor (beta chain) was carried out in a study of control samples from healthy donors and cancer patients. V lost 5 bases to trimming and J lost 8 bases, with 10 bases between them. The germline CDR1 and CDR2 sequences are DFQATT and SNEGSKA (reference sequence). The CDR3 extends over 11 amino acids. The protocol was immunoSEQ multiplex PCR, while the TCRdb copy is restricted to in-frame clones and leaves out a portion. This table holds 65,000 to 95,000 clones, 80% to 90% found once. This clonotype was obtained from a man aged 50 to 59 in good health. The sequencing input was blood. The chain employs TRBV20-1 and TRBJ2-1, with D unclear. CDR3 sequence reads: CSAPFQYEQFF. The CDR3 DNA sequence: TGCAGTGCTCCCTTCCAGTATGAGCAGTTCTTC.